The sequence of this T cell receptor (beta chain) was determined in a study of CD8 T cells in ankylosing spondylitis. Libraries for TCR beta were made by quantitative 5'-RACE with molecular barcodes. TCRdb re-analysed the 5' RACE reads in MiXCR, keeping a single row per CDR3 protein. The sample consists of about 300,000 distinct CDR3 sequences, around 20% of them appearing once. V was pared by 1 base and J by 7 bases, with 8 bases between. The CDR3 covers 12 residues. From germline, CDR1 is SEHNR and CDR2 FQNEAQ (reference sequence). This clonotype was counted only a few times. No antigen is known for it. General study results and limits: It appeared that ankylosing spondylitis blood was characterized by a TCR beta motif of several highly homologous variants. Both synovial fluid and blood in reactive arthritis had previously been reported to carry some motif variants. Reported data indicate significant enrichment of disease-linked clones within matched ankylosing spondylitis synovial fluid.

The receptor comes from a female donor with ankylosing spondylitis or in good health (not recorded which). The sequenced material came from blood, either unsorted or a sorted T cell fraction (not recorded which). This chain links TRBV7-9 with TRBJ2-7; D unclear. This CDR3 reads CASSLVQREQYF. CDR3 sequence (DNA): TGTGCCAGCAGCTTAGTGCAAAGGGAGCAGTACTTC.